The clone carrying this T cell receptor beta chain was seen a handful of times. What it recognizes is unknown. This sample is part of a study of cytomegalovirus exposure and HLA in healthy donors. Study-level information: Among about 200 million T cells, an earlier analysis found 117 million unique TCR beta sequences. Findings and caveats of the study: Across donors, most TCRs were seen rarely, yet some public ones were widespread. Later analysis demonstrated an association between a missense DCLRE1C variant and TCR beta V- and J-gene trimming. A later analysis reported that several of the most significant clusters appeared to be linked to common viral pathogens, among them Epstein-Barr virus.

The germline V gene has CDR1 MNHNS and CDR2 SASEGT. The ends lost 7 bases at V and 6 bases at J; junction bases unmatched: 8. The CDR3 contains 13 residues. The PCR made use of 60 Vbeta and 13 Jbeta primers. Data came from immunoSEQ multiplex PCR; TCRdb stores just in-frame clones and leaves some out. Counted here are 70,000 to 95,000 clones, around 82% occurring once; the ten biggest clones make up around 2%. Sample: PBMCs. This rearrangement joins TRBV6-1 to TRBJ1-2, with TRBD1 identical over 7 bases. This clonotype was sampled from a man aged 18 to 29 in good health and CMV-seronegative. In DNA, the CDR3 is TGTGCCAGCAATTCCCGGGACAGCCATGGCTACACCTTC. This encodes CASNSRDSHGYTF.